The 28 T cell receptor beta chains below were found in one sample sequenced in a study of technical replicates of blood from several donors. Assay used: immunoSEQ multiplex PCR; TCRdb lists only in-frame clones, some missing. The sample has about 99,000 clones, 95% seen once. The sequencing input was T cells isolated from PBMCs. The receptors stem from a human donor in good health.

The chain joins TRBV5-8 to TRBJ2-5; tentative D call: TRBD1 (6 bases). V was shortened by 4 bases and J by 1 base, with 14 bases between the two germline ends. Germline CDR1 SGHTS, CDR2 YDEGEE. The CDR3 is 15 residues long. CDR3 residues: CASSKWGQVQETQYF. The CDR3 DNA reads as TGTGCCAGCAGCAAGTGGGGACAAGTCCAAGAGACCCAGTACTTC.

This sequence joins TRBV29-1 and TRBJ2-3, with TRBD2 matching 7 bases. CDR1 is SQVTM, CDR2 ANQGSEA, per germline. The CDR3 extends over 15 amino acids. After removal of 4 bases from V and 2 bases from J, the junction contained 9 bases not matched to a gene. The CDR3 DNA reads TGCAGCGTTGGACCGGGAGGCCAATACACAGATACGCAGTATTTT. This codes for CSVGPGGQYTDTQYF.

J is TRBJ2-3 and V is TRBV29-1; the match to TRBD2 covers 11 bases. CDR1 is SQVTM, CDR2 ANQGSEA, per germline. The junction had 6 bases not matched to a gene; V was cut back by 5 bases and J by 5 bases. This CDR3 is 14 amino acids long. CDR3 sequence (DNA): TGCAGCGTTTACCTAGCGGGAGGAGTAGATACGCAGTATTTT. This gives the protein CSVYLAGGVDTQYF.

V and J are TRBV19 and TRBJ1-2; 7 bases agree with TRBD1. CDR1 is LNHDA and CDR2 is SQIVND in the germline V gene (reference sequence). Unmatched junction bases numbered 8, after V lost 4 bases and J lost 3 bases. The CDR3 consists of 15 residues. CDR3: CASSSGTAGDYGYTF. The CDR3 nucleotides read TGTGCCAGTAGTAGCGGGACAGCTGGGGACTATGGCTACACCTTC.

This clone was seen only a few times. The rearrangement uses TRBV2 and TRBJ1-2; a possible D gene is TRBD1 (5 bases). Per germline, CDR1 SNHLY and CDR2 FYNNEI. Trimming left V 1 base short and J 4 bases short, with 13 bases between. The length of the CDR3 is 15 residues. Written as DNA, the CDR3 is TGTGCCAGCAGTGAAGGAGGTCAGGGAATCTATGGCTACACCTTC. Residues: CASSEGGQGIYGYTF.

The chain links TRBV6-5 to TRBJ2-1; TRBD2 is a possible D gene (7 bases). CDR1 is MNHEY, CDR2 SVGAGI, per germline. Between the trimmed V and J ends, which lost 2 bases and 6 bases, there was a span of 11 bases. This CDR3 contains 14 residues. Here the CDR3 DNA reads TGTGCCAGCAGTTACGGGGGGGCGGGCAATGAGCAGTTCTTC. It encodes CASSYGGAGNEQFF.

This chain uses TRBV6-1 with TRBJ1-1, with D possibly TRBD1 on 6 matching bases. V was pared by 6 bases and J by 5 bases, with 13 bases between. Per germline, CDR1 MNHNS and CDR2 SASEGT. There are 13 residues in the CDR3. The CDR3 nucleotides are TGTGCCAGCAGCGAAAGGGGGAGAACTGAAGCTTTCTTT. Amino acids: CASSERGRTEAFF.

Written as DNA, the CDR3 is TGCAGCGTTCCTGATTACGACAGGGGAAGCTATGGCTACACCTTC. This translates into CSVPDYDRGSYGYTF. The rearrangement links TRBV29-1 to TRBJ1-2; 8 nucleotides agree with TRBD1. The junction had 12 bases not matched to a gene; V was cut back by 5 bases and J by 4 bases. CDR1 SQVTM and CDR2 ANQGSEA come from the germline V gene. The CDR3 is 15 amino acids.

Only a few counts were recorded for this clone. The DNA of the CDR3 is TGTGCCAGCAGTCACGGACAGGGGGCCTATCAGCCCCAGCATTTT. This gives the protein CASSHGQGAYQPQHF. The rearrangement joins TRBV7-9 to TRBJ1-5; TRBD1 aligns across 11 bases. The length of the CDR3 is 15 residues. Germline assignment: CDR1 SEHNR and CDR2 FQNEAQ (reference sequence). V shed 6 bases and J 5 bases; nucleotides not matched to a gene: 6.

This chain links TRBV4-1 with TRBJ1-1; D is unclear. The V end lost 1 base, the J end lost 1 base, and 10 bases lay between the germline ends. CDR1 and CDR2 (germline): MGHRA, YSYEKL. The CDR3 consists of 15 residues. CDR3 amino acids: CASSQGRRGNTEAFF. The CDR3 DNA follows: TGCGCCAGCAGCCAAGGTCGTCGGGGGAACACTGAAGCTTTCTTT.

V usage is TRBV2 and J usage is TRBJ1-2, with D possibly TRBD1 on 6 matching bases. The length of the CDR3 is 14 residues. The germline V gene has CDR1 SNHLY and CDR2 FYNNEI. V was pared by 6 bases and J by 7 bases, with 18 bases between. CDR3 sequence (DNA): TGTGCCAGCAGAGGGGATGGGGGGGCAAGTGGCTACACCTTC. This translates into CASRGDGGASGYTF. The complete variable domain, with remaining parts taken from reference TRBV2 and TRBJ1-2, reads EPEVTQTPSHQVTQMGQEVILRCVPISNHLYFYWYRQILGQKVEFLVSFYNNEISEKSEIFDDQFSVERPDGSNFTLKIRSTKLEDSAMYFCASRGDGGASGYTFGSGTRLTVV.

The chain employs TRBV27 and TRBJ2-7; 14 nucleotides align to TRBD2. CDR1 and CDR2 (germline): MNHEY, SMNVEV (reference sequence). The V segment lost 4 bases and the J segment 6 bases; nucleotides outside the gene matches: 14. This CDR3 is built from 18 residues. The CDR3: CASSSQVQTSGRASEQYF. The CDR3 region has the DNA TGTGCCAGCAGTTCCCAAGTCCAGACTAGCGGGAGGGCCAGCGAGCAGTACTTC.

The rearrangement links TRBV13 to TRBJ2-5; D is possibly TRBD2 (6 bases). Germline V CDR1 and CDR2: PRHDT, FYEKMQ (reference sequence). V shed 5 bases and J shed 0 bases, with 13 bases lying between them. The CDR3 runs 15 residues. The CDR3 bases are TGTGCCAGCAGCCCGCGGGGCAGCTACCAAGAGACCCAGTACTTC. It encodes CASSPRGSYQETQYF.

The chain is built from TRBV28 and TRBJ2-7, with TRBD1 matching over 12 bases. Germline-derived CDR1 and CDR2 are MDHEN and SYDVKM. J gave up 4 bases and V 4 bases, and 5 bases lay outside the gene matches. The CDR3 runs 15 residues. The CDR3 sequence is CASSSGGQGAYEQYF. The CDR3 coding sequence is TGTGCCAGCAGTTCAGGGGGACAGGGGGCTTACGAGCAGTACTTC.

For the CDR3, the DNA is TGTGCCAGCGGACTAGGGAATACCTATGGCTACACCTTC. It specifies CASGLGNTYGYTF. The rearrangement links TRBV7-6 to TRBJ1-2; no reliable D call. From germline, CDR1 is SGHVS and CDR2 FNYEAQ. V was pared by 8 bases and J by 4 bases, with 14 bases between. The CDR3 runs 13 residues.

The gene calls are TRBV7-3 and TRBJ2-7, with 8 nucleotides matching TRBD1. Germline V gives CDR1 SGHTA, CDR2 FQGTGA. This CDR3 is built from 13 residues. V gave up 4 bases and J gave up 6 bases; unmatched junction bases: 5. The CDR3 nucleotides are TGTGCCAGCAGCTCGAAAACAGGGGGCGAGCAGTACTTC. This codes for CASSSKTGGEQYF.

The chain has TRBV10-3 and TRBJ2-7; 10 nucleotides match TRBD1. J was trimmed by 2 bases and V by 10 bases; bases with no gene match: 11. This CDR3 region has 15 residues. From germline, CDR1 is ENHRY and CDR2 SYGVKD. In DNA, the CDR3 is TGTGCCACCACAGGGGGACAGGGGATTCCCTACGAGCAGTACTTC. This translates into CATTGGQGIPYEQYF.

The chain employs TRBV5-1 and TRBJ2-5; perhaps TRBD2 as D (6 bases). The V end lost 2 bases, the J end lost 2 bases, and 13 bases lay between the germline ends. The CDR3 spans 15 residues. In germline, CDR1 is SGHRS, CDR2 YFSETQ. The CDR3 is CASSFRAGLQETQYF. The CDR3 coding sequence is TGCGCCAGCAGCTTCAGGGCGGGGTTACAAGAGACCCAGTACTTC.

The chain recombines TRBV9 with TRBJ2-3, with 11 nucleotides matching TRBD2. The CDR3 totals 15 residues. The ends lost 1 base at V and 6 bases at J; junction bases unmatched: 4. CDR1 and CDR2 from the germline V gene are SGDLS and YYNGEE. The CDR3 protein is CASSVIAGGLDTQYF. CDR3 in DNA: TGTGCCAGCAGCGTAATAGCGGGGGGGCTCGATACGCAGTATTTT.

The V call is TRBV30, the J call TRBJ1-6; possibly TRBD1 for D (5 bases). CDR3 size: 16 residues. V lost 4 bases and J 0 bases, leaving 13 bases between the germline ends. From germline, CDR1 is GTSNPN and CDR2 SVGIG (reference sequence). CDR3 bases: TGTGCCTGGAAGGGGCAGCAAGGCTCCTATAATTCACCCCTCCACTTT. It yields the protein CAWKGQQGSYNSPLHF.

This clone has a single count. CDR3 sequence (DNA): TGCGCCAGCAGCCAAGAAGCGGCGGGAGCGGCGGACGAGCAGTACTTC. The encoded protein is CASSQEAAGAADEQYF. The chain carries TRBV4-1 and TRBJ2-7; 7 bases are shared with TRBD2. CDR1 MGHRA and CDR2 YSYEKL come from the germline V gene. The CDR3 has 16 amino acids. V dropped 0 bases and J dropped 5; count of bases not matched to a gene: 10.

The chain links TRBV7-9 to TRBJ2-1, with 8 bases lining up with TRBD2. CDR1 SEHNR and CDR2 FQNEAQ come from the germline V gene (reference sequence). V was pared by 0 bases and J by 8 bases, with 9 bases of the junction left unmatched. There are 16 residues in the CDR3. The CDR3 coding sequence is TGTGCCAGCAGCTTAGCGGGAGCGGGGGCCGGGTATGAGCAGTTCTTC. Residues: CASSLAGAGAGYEQFF.

This rearrangement joins TRBV7-8 to TRBJ2-3; maybe TRBD2 (6 bases). Germline V lookup: CDR1 SGHVS, CDR2 FQNEAQ. The V end lost 4 bases, the J end lost 3 bases, and 14 bases lay between the germline ends. CDR3 length: 15 amino acids. As DNA, the CDR3 is TGTGCCAGCAGCTCACGGGACTCCTTGACAGATACGCAGTATTTT. Amino acids: CASSSRDSLTDTQYF. Full variable domain (rest looked up from reference TRBV7-8 and TRBJ2-3): GAGVSQSPRYKVAKRGQDVALRCDPISGHVSLFWYQQALGQGPEFLTYFQNEAQLDKSGLPSDRFFAERPEGSVSTLKIQRTQQEDSAVYLCASSSRDSLTDTQYFGPGTRLTVL.

There are a few counts of this clone. The genes are TRBV5-1 and TRBJ2-3; possibly TRBD1 for D (6 bases). Germline V gives CDR1 SGHRS, CDR2 YFSETQ. The CDR3 consists of 13 residues. V shed 2 bases and J shed 6 bases, with 10 bases lying between them. The CDR3 sequence: CASSFWGRDTQYF. The DNA for the CDR3 is TGCGCCAGCAGCTTTTGGGGGCGGGATACGCAGTATTTT.

V usage is TRBV9 and J usage is TRBJ2-5; D is possibly TRBD1 (6 bases). Germline lookup yields CDR1 SGDLS and CDR2 YYNGEE. V dropped 0 bases and J dropped 3 bases, with 15 bases sitting between them. CDR3 length: 16 residues. The CDR3 DNA reads TGTGCCAGCAGCGTAGGGACAGCGATCTACAAAGAGACCCAGTACTTC. Translating it yields CASSVGTAIYKETQYF.

This chain uses TRBV19 with TRBJ1-2; D unclear. The CDR3 is made up of 12 amino acids. The V end was cut by 3 bases, the J end by 8 bases, with 10 bases between. Germline values: CDR1 LNHDA, CDR2 SQIVND (reference sequence). CDR3 protein: CASSMASLGYTF. DNA of the CDR3: TGTGCCAGTAGTATGGCCAGTCTGGGCTACACCTTC.

The genes are TRBV7-9 and TRBJ2-7, with 10 bases lining up with TRBD2. The germline V gene has CDR1 SEHNR and CDR2 FQNEAQ (reference sequence). V was clipped by 3 bases and J by 4 bases; unmatched bases: 9. This CDR3 contains 16 residues. CDR3 sequence reads: CASSLGGLAAPYEQYF. CDR3 bases: TGTGCCAGCAGCTTGGGTGGACTAGCGGCGCCTTACGAGCAGTACTTC.

This chain links TRBV13 with TRBJ2-5, with 7 nucleotides matching TRBD1. There are 14 residues in the CDR3. Trimming removed 4 bases from V and 4 bases from J; junction bases left unmatched: 6. CDR1 is PRHDT, CDR2 FYEKMQ, per germline (reference sequence). In DNA form, the CDR3 reads TGTGCCAGCAGCTCCTTCTACAGGGGAGAGACCCAGTACTTC. Translated: CASSSFYRGETQYF.